A selection of T cell receptor beta chains follows, all from one sample in a study of cytomegalovirus exposure and HLA in healthy donors. TCRdb's copy holds only in-frame clones and misses some; the assay was immunoSEQ multiplex PCR. This sample's clone table lists 150,000 to 200,000 clones. The specimen sequenced was PBMCs. These receptors were collected from a man aged 30 to 39 in good health and CMV-seronegative. Each CDR3 is given with its conserved first and last residue. D genes are given only for firm matches.

>TRBV13|NA|TRBJ2-7
TGTGCCAGCAGCTTGGAGGACGGTAGCTCCTACGAGCAGTACTTC
CASSLEDGSSYEQYF
>TRBV30|TRBD1|TRBJ1-2
TGTGCCTTTTATCAGGGGGATGGCTACACCTTC
CAFYQGDGYTF
>TRBV5-1|NA|TRBJ2-1
TGCGCCAGCAGCTTGGTAGGTAGCGGTTCCTACAATGAGCAGTTCTTC
CASSLVGSGSYNEQFF
>TRBV5-1|NA|TRBJ2-5
TGCGCCAGCAGCTTGATGAGGGGGAGCCAAGAGACCCAGTACTTC
CASSLMRGSQETQYF
>TRBV19|NA|TRBJ2-1
TGTGCCAGTAGTATCACTTCGAACAATGAGCAGTTCTTC
CASSITSNNEQFF
>TRBV7-9|TRBD1|TRBJ1-2
TGTGCCAGCAGCTTAGCGGACAGGGGCTACACCTTC
CASSLADRGYTF
>TRBV4-3|TRBD1|TRBJ1-2
TGCGCCAGCAGCCCCTCTCACAGGGGCTACTATGGCTACACCTTC
CASSPSHRGYYGYTF
>TRBV11-2|NA|TRBJ2-3
TGTGCCAGCAGCTATCTGACAGTTAGCACAGATACGCAGTATTTT
CASSYLTVSTDTQYF
>TRBV27|NA|TRBJ2-2
TGTGCCAGCACCCACAGACCCGAAACCGGGGAGCTGTTTTTT
CASTHRPETGELFF
>TRBV12-5|TRBD1|TRBJ1-4
TGTGCTAGTGGTACCCATGGACAGGGAGCGGTTAATGAAAAACTGTTTTTT
CASGTHGQGAVNEKLFF
>TRBV7-7|TRBD2|TRBJ2-3
TGTGCCAGCAGTCCCGGGGGGACTAGCGGGAGGGGGCAGTATTTT
CASSPGGTSGRGQYF
>TRBV28|TRBD1|TRBJ2-3
TGTGCCAGCAGAAAAGGGCGACAGGGTAGGACAGATACGCAGTATTTT
CASRKGRQGRTDTQYF
>TRBV18|NA|TRBJ2-6
TGTGCCAGCTCACCAATTCGGCAGGGGGGCTCTGGGGCCAACGTCCTGACTTTC
CASSPIRQGGSGANVLTF
>TRBV5-1|TRBD2|TRBJ2-3
TGCGCCAGCAGCCCGGGACTAGCAAGCACAGATACGCAGTATTTT
CASSPGLASTDTQYF
>TRBV28|NA|TRBJ2-1
TGTGCCAGCAGTTTAAAGAGGAAGCAGTTCTTC
CASSLKRKQFF
>TRBV5-4|NA|TRBJ2-1
TGTGCCAGCAGCTTGGAGGAGGGAGCGACCTACAATGAGCAGTTCTTC
CASSLEEGATYNEQFF
>TRBV28|TRBD1|TRBJ2-7
TGTGCCAGCAGTCCGGGACAGGGATTCTACGAGCAGTACTTC
CASSPGQGFYEQYF